The 5 T cell receptor beta chains below were found in one sample sequenced in a study of PD-1 blockade in classical Hodgkin lymphoma. Stated time point: cycle 4 day 1 (C4D1), after six to seven weeks of nivolumab. Patients all relapsed after autologous stem cell transplantation, and there was variation in brentuximab vedotin exposure. The protocol was immunoSEQ multiplex PCR, while the TCRdb copy is restricted to in-frame clones and leaves out a portion. The sample includes about 20,000 clones, about 65% of them seen just once. The sequences come from peripheral blood mononuclear cells (PBMCs), collected before the fourth cycle of nivolumab. These receptors were taken from a human donor with classical Hodgkin lymphoma.

The V and J genes are TRBV6-8 and TRBJ2-1, with 8 bases identical to TRBD2. The trim removed 6 bases at V and 2 bases at J, leaving 6 bases unmatched. From germline, CDR1 is MNHGY and CDR2 SAAAGT. The CDR3 is 15 amino acids. The CDR3 region has the DNA TGTGCCAGCAGCGGGGGGGGAAAGACCTACAATGAGCAGTTCTTC. This codes for CASSGGGKTYNEQFF.

This rearrangement joins TRBV2 to TRBJ2-5, with unresolved D. With 7 bases removed from V and 2 bases from J, the gap between germline ends came to 11 bases. The CDR3 runs to 13 residues. CDR1 SNHLY and CDR2 FYNNEI come from the germline V gene. For the CDR3, the DNA is TGTGCCAGCAACGATGAGCAGCAAGAGACCCAGTACTTC. This sequence encodes CASNDEQQETQYF.

V gene TRBV10-2 combines with J gene TRBJ2-7; D remains unclear. The CDR3 extends over 11 amino acids. Trimming pared 5 bases from V and 5 bases from J, leaving 7 bases between. Germline V CDR1 and CDR2: WSHSY, SAAADI. Here the CDR3 DNA reads TGCGCCAGCAGTCCAGTGAACGAGCAGTACTTC. As protein: CASSPVNEQYF.

This clone was found once. The chain carries TRBV6-1 and TRBJ2-3, with D possibly TRBD2 on 6 matching bases. The V end was cut by 7 bases, the J end by 1 base, with 15 bases between. The V gene's germline CDR1 is MNHNS and CDR2 SASEGT. The CDR3 has 15 amino acids. DNA for the CDR3: TGTGCCAGCACCCGGAGGGTCGCGGGCACAGATACGCAGTATTTT. It specifies CASTRRVAGTDTQYF.

Within the sample, this clone is medium-sized. This chain joins TRBV5-4 and TRBJ2-1; TRBD2 matches 10 bases. The CDR3 is made up of 15 amino acids. Germline V gene sequence: CDR1 SGHNT, CDR2 YYREEE (reference sequence). The V and J ends lost 3 bases and 5 bases, in that order; junction bases with no gene match: 5. CDR3 region: CASSSPGTSDNEQFF. CDR3 bases: TGTGCCAGCAGCTCACCCGGGACTAGCGACAATGAGCAGTTCTTC. The full variable domain, in which reference TRBV5-4 and TRBJ2-1 provide the parts outside the CDR3, is ETGVTQSPTHLIKTRGQQVTLRCSSQSGHNTVSWYQQALGQGPQFIFQYYREEENGRGNFPPRFSGLQFPNYSSELNVNALELDDSALYLCASSSPGTSDNEQFFGPGTRLTVL.